In its sample, the clone carrying this T cell receptor (beta chain) was seen many times. Its antigen is unknown. This specimen comes from a study of T cell repertoires in cytomegalovirus infection. As for the study in general: CMV infection together with matching HLA type was indicated by public TCR beta signatures.

TCRdb fed the reads into MiXCR, producing one record per CDR3 protein. The repertoire holds over 150,000 distinct CDR3 sequences, with around an eighth as singletons. The germline gives CDR1 MDHEN, CDR2 SYDVKM. The CDR3 covers 16 residues. The V end lost 5 bases, the J end lost 2 bases, and 16 bases lay between the germline ends. General study results and limits: The ex vivo response was dominated by HLA-C-restricted CMV-specific TCR beta clonotypes. Cumulated frequencies of public TCR beta families served to identify carriers of CMV plus the relevant HLA.

J is TRBJ1-5 and V is TRBV28; D possibly corresponds to TRBD1 (6 bases). The sequence came from a human donor in good health (CMV status not recorded). Some clones in this sample may be carry-over from other donors' samples. The sample comprised PBMCs. Here the CDR3 DNA reads TGTGCCAGCAGTAACCAGAAGGGGGAACGCAATCAGCCCCAGCATTTT. Translating gives CASSNQKGERNQPQHF.